A single sample gave rise to the 20 T cell receptor beta chains below, sequenced in a study of shared T cell receptors in the human thymus. Only in-frame clones appear in the TCRdb table, and some are missing; sequencing was by immunoSEQ multiplex PCR. This sample has 450,000 to 650,000 clones, with about four fifths found just once. This same sample was also taken into another study, of human thymus T cells.

The sequencing input was thymocytes. These receptors were collected from a boy under two years old with a congenital heart defect.

This sequence joins TRBV27 and TRBJ1-2, with 7 bases aligning to TRBD1. The germline CDR1 and CDR2 sequences are MNHEY and SMNVEV (reference sequence). The CDR3 extends over 17 amino acids. V lost 7 bases and J lost 0; bases outside the gene matches: 14. DNA of the CDR3: TGTGCCAGCACCCCTTGTGCGGACAGGAATCCTAACTATGGCTACACCTTC. Its translation is CASTPCADRNPNYGYTF.

This chain connects TRBV5-1 to TRBJ2-7; 8 bases line up with TRBD1. Trimming took 0 bases from V and 6 from J; bases not matched to a gene: 14. The CDR3 is 17 residues long. CDR1 is SGHRS and CDR2 is YFSETQ in the germline V gene. Here the CDR3 reads CASSLAFAGQEYGEQYF. DNA of the CDR3: TGCGCCAGCAGCTTGGCGTTCGCGGGACAGGAGTATGGCGAGCAGTACTTC.

To note about this clone: The sample carries other DNA sequences with the same CDR3. V is TRBV13 and J is TRBJ2-3, with TRBD2 identical over 9 bases. V was pared by 0 bases and J by 2 bases, with 3 bases of the junction left unmatched. The CDR3 contains 16 residues. Germline values: CDR1 PRHDT, CDR2 FYEKMQ (reference sequence). DNA of the CDR3: TGTGCCAGCAGCTTAGGTCTAGCGGGACTCACAGATACGCAGTATTTT. Amino acids: CASSLGLAGLTDTQYF.

The chain combines TRBV10-3 with TRBJ2-3, with D possibly being TRBD2 (5 bases). The length of the CDR3 is 15 residues. Trimming took off 4 bases at V and 6 bases at J, with 17 bases between the two ends. Germline CDR1 reads ENHRY; CDR2 reads SYGVKD. CDR3 nucleotides: TGTGCCATCAGTGTTGGCGTTCGATCGGGGGATACGCAGTATTTT. Its translation: CAISVGVRSGDTQYF.

The sample holds a few counts of this clone. The chain employs TRBV5-1 and TRBJ1-5; TRBD1 is a possible D gene (6 bases). Between the trimmed V and J ends, which lost 5 bases and 4 bases, there was a span of 16 bases. CDR3 length equals 15 residues. Germline assignment: CDR1 SGHRS and CDR2 YFSETQ. The CDR3 region is CASSPGEWGNQPQHF. CDR3 coding DNA: TGCGCCAGCAGTCCAGGGGAGTGGGGGAATCAGCCCCAGCATTTT.

This chain uses TRBV16 with TRBJ1-4; 8 bases line up with TRBD1. Germline CDR1 KGHSY, CDR2 FQNENV. V was clipped by 0 bases and J by 7 bases; unmatched bases: 1. The CDR3 covers 14 residues. The DNA of the CDR3 is TGTGCCAGCAGCCAATCCGGACAGGGTGAAAAACTGTTTTTT. Amino acids: CASSQSGQGEKLFF.

The chain recombines TRBV9 with TRBJ2-7; maybe TRBD1 (5 bases). CDR1 and CDR2 from the germline V gene are SGDLS and YYNGEE. Trimming shortened V by 0 bases and J by 6 bases, and 13 bases separated the two germline ends. The CDR3 has 14 amino acids. For the CDR3, the DNA is TGTGCCAGCAGCGTAGCCAGGGAATCCGGCGAGCAGTACTTC. Translating it yields CASSVARESGEQYF.

The rearrangement uses TRBV18 and TRBJ1-1; D is unclear. Trimming pared 3 bases from V and 6 bases from J, leaving 8 bases between. CDR3 size: 12 residues. Looked up from germline, CDR1 is KGHSH and CDR2 is LQKENI. CDR3 sequence: CASSPGWAEAFF. The CDR3 nucleotides are TGTGCCAGCTCACCGGGCTGGGCTGAAGCTTTCTTT. Filled out from reference TRBV18 and TRBJ1-1, the complete variable domain reads NAGVMQNPRHLVRRRGQEARLRCSPMKGHSHVYWYRQLPEEGLKFMVYLQKENIIDESGMPKERFSAEFPKEGPSILRIQQVVRGDSAAYFCASSPGWAEAFFGQGTRLTVV.

The chain has TRBV9 and TRBJ1-2; 7 bases match TRBD1. This CDR3 contains 18 residues. Germline CDR1 and CDR2: SGDLS and YYNGEE. J gave up 5 bases and V 0 bases, and 16 bases lay outside the gene matches. The CDR3 nucleotides read TGTGCCAGCAGCGTAGTCGAGGGCGGGGGGGACAGTGAGTATGGCTACACCTTC. The encoded protein is CASSVVEGGGDSEYGYTF.

About this clone itself: Other DNA sequences in this sample translate to the same CDR3. This chain links TRBV5-6 with TRBJ2-7; D is unclear. Deletions cut 0 bases from V and 2 bases from J, with 6 bases between. The germline V gene has CDR1 SGHDT and CDR2 YYEEEE. CDR3 length equals 13 residues. The CDR3 region is CASSLGGTYEQYF. CDR3 bases: TGTGCCAGCAGCTTGGGCGGAACCTACGAGCAGTACTTC.

V gene TRBV30 combines with J gene TRBJ2-1; D is possibly TRBD2 (6 bases). The CDR3 runs to 16 residues. Trimming left V 1 base short and J 0 bases short, with 13 bases between. Looked up from germline, CDR1 is GTSNPN and CDR2 is SVGIG (reference sequence). The CDR3 bases are TGTGCCTGGAGTGCATGGGACTTGAGCTCCTACAATGAGCAGTTCTTC. Translated, it gives CAWSAWDLSSYNEQFF.

The chain is built from TRBV5-1 and TRBJ2-6; the D gene is possibly TRBD2 (6 bases). Trimming took 1 base from V and 0 from J, leaving 11 bases between them. This CDR3 contains 17 residues. The V gene's germline CDR1 is SGHRS and CDR2 YFSETQ. The CDR3 coding sequence is TGCGCCAGCAGCTTGAGACACGGGAGCTCTGGGGCCAACGTCCTGACTTTC. As protein: CASSLRHGSSGANVLTF.

The chain carries TRBV12-5 and TRBJ1-2, with a weak D call TRBD1 (5 bases). Trimming took 6 bases from V and 6 from J, leaving 20 bases between them. Germline loops: CDR1 LGHNT, CDR2 FRNRAP. The CDR3 totals 15 residues. The CDR3 nucleotides are TGTGCTAGTGGCCCCCGGGGGAGGGAAGGGGATGGCTACACCTTC. Protein product: CASGPRGREGDGYTF.

V gene TRBV9 combines with J gene TRBJ2-5; 7 nucleotides align to TRBD2. The CDR3 is made up of 16 amino acids. Trimming removed 4 bases from V and 2 bases from J; junction bases left unmatched: 11. Germline V gene sequence: CDR1 SGDLS, CDR2 YYNGEE. The CDR3 sequence: CASSRTPSGAQETQYF. In nucleotides, the CDR3 is TGTGCCAGCAGCCGCACCCCGAGCGGGGCACAAGAGACCCAGTACTTC.

The CDR3, as DNA: TGCGCCAGCAGCACCAACAGGGGGCACACTAGCACAGATACGCAGTATTTT. Translated, it gives CASSTNRGHTSTDTQYF. The chain joins TRBV5-1 to TRBJ2-3; 9 bases line up with TRBD1. CDR3 length: 17 amino acids. Germline values: CDR1 SGHRS, CDR2 YFSETQ. The junction had 9 bases not matched to a gene; V was cut back by 4 bases and J by 0 bases.

The chain joins TRBV7-2 to TRBJ1-5, with D tentatively TRBD1 (5 bases). CDR1 and CDR2 (germline): SGHTA, FQGNSA. This CDR3 is built from 15 residues. V was cut by 5 bases and J by 6 bases, with 17 bases left in between. The CDR3 nucleotides are TGTGCCAGCAGCCCCTTTACCCCGGGGGGTCAGCCCCAGCATTTT. It codes for CASSPFTPGGQPQHF.

The chain combines TRBV27 with TRBJ1-1, with a tentative D call TRBD1 (5 bases). Trimming took 7 bases from V and 1 from J, leaving 13 bases between them. This CDR3 is 14 amino acids long. Germline-derived CDR1 and CDR2 are MNHEY and SMNVEV (reference sequence). In DNA form, the CDR3 reads TGTGCCAGCACCTGTGGGCAGGGGAACACTGAAGCTTTCTTT. It specifies CASTCGQGNTEAFF.

This clone was observed a handful of times. The chain couples TRBV7-3 to TRBJ1-2, with 10 nucleotides matching TRBD1. The CDR3 is 13 residues long. J gave up 6 bases and V 5 bases, and 3 bases lay outside the gene matches. Germline assignment: CDR1 SGHTA and CDR2 FQGTGA. The CDR3 sequence: CASSLGTGDGYTF. CDR3 nucleotides: TGTGCCAGCAGCCTCGGGACAGGGGATGGCTACACCTTC.

The gene calls are TRBV5-8 and TRBJ2-7, with a weak D call TRBD1 (6 bases). Germline values: CDR1 SGHTS, CDR2 YDEGEE. The CDR3 spans 16 residues. Deletions cut 4 bases from V and 2 bases from J, with 19 bases between. This CDR3 is CASSKETGRGPYEQYF. CDR3 coding DNA: TGTGCCAGCAGCAAGGAAACAGGGCGTGGGCCCTACGAGCAGTACTTC.

This chain links TRBV9 with TRBJ1-5, with D tentatively TRBD1 (5 bases). The CDR3 has 15 amino acids. V was cut by 4 bases and J by 0 bases, with 11 bases left in between. CDR1 SGDLS and CDR2 YYNGEE come from the germline V gene. Here the CDR3 reads CASSPGGDSNQPQHF. The CDR3 DNA sequence: TGTGCCAGCAGCCCCGGGGGGGATAGCAATCAGCCCCAGCATTTT.